This paragraph covers one T cell receptor beta chain sequence. This clonotype has more than one count but fewer than ten. Its target antigen remains unknown. Per-base quality was not reported, and no clone a single base away is much larger than it. Ficoll-Paque density gradient centrifugation was the method used to isolate PBMCs. CDR1 is given as SGHTA and CDR2 as FQGTGA, both from the germline V gene. Relative to germline, V is 2 bases shorter and J is 8 bases shorter, with 19 bases between their ends. Reading from cysteine to phenylalanine, the CDR3 counts 16 amino acids. Kept here is only the CDR3 DNA, which spans 48 bases and is read in frame from base 1. This sample is part of a study of T-cell memory formation after mild COVID-19 (dated by TCRdb to the early 2020s). Notes on the research overall: TCR sequence clusters from the two donors were found to be largely donor specific. T-cell clones expanding and contracting after mild COVID-19 in a couple of donors were tracked by longitudinal TCRalpha and TCRbeta repertoire sequencing. Two young, previously healthy adult volunteers, one female and one male, were included in the cohort. Paper-wide results and their limitations: The study included only a couple of mild cases, and larger cohorts that include severe cases with pre-infection samples were judged to be necessary. Contracting CD4+ clones appeared mostly in the CM and EM memory subsets, whereas CD8+ clones were enriched in EMRA. SARS-CoV-2 specificity was not confirmed for the second-wave clones peaking on day 37. Clones that contracted from day 15 to 85 showed balanced CD4/CD8 phenotypes, whereas a second wave of clones that expanded from day 15 to 37 leaned towards CD4+. Some responding clones were detected in pre-infection memory, which suggested that pre-existing cross-reactive memory T cells had joined the SARS-CoV-2 response.

The data were produced on an Illumina NovaSeq 6000. Using 5'RACE with constant-segment primers, TCRalpha and TCRbeta cDNA libraries were constructed, with sample barcodes and unique molecular identifiers added in the process. Trizol reagent was used to extract RNA from every sample. Library amplification was performed in two PCR steps, and a second sample barcode and Illumina TruSeq adapters were introduced in the second step. Libraries were sequenced on an Illumina NovaSeq with 2 x 150 bp paired-end reads. In the authors' own workflow: Reads were demultiplexed and collapsed into UMI-guided consensus sequences with migec v1.2.7. With mixcr v2.1.11, UMI consensuses were aligned to TRA and TRB V and J templates and assembled into clonotypes. A clonotype was counted as expanded or contracted only when both edgeR and NoisET called the clonotype significant, with the noise models trained on biological replicates. edgeR calls used a false discovery rate-adjusted p below 0.01 and a log2 fold-change threshold of 1. PCA with hierarchical clustering of max-normalized trajectories of the 1000 most abundant clonotypes was used as exploratory dynamics analysis. Separately sequenced CD4+ and CD8+ repertoires were used to assign a CD4 or CD8 phenotype to each responding clone. TCRdb took the public reads, trimmed them with fastp at Q25, ran MiXCR for clone calling and kept in-frame beta chains. Here each entry gathers all rows of one CDR3 protein and keeps the most common genes and DNA. The V and J calls come from TCRdb's annotation, not from the publication. Within this sample are roughly 580,000 distinct CDR3 sequences, with roughly 18% of them counted one time only. Of the sample, around 12% falls within the top ten clones.

The chain employs TRBV7-3 and TRBJ2-1; no confident D gene assignment can be made. This sequence was found in an adult woman who had mild COVID-19 (a few samples of this study predate the infection). The sample titles of this study are shuffled in the database, so cell type and time point are left out; the donor was told from shared clones. The sequencing sample was made of PBMCs or a T cell subset sorted from them (not recorded which). The nucleotides read TGTGCCAGCAGCTTACCTGGTACCTCAGAGGCGCATGAGCAGTTCTTC. Translated, it gives CASSLPGTSEAHEQFF. The CDR3, completed at both ends by the reference TRBV7-3 and TRBJ2-1 genes, gives the full variable domain GAGVSQTPSNKVTEKGKYVELRCDPISGHTALYWYRQSLGQGPEFLIYFQGTGAADDSGLPNDRFFAVRPEGSVSTLKIQRTERGDSAVYLCASSLPGTSEAHEQFFGPGTRLTVL.